This entry lists 21 T cell receptor beta chains sequenced from one sample in a study of shared clonotypes between healthy human individuals. Sequenced by immunoSEQ multiplex PCR; TCRdb stores in-frame clones only, minus some. The sample lists approximately 1.4 million clones; 98% were seen once. Input material: naive CD4+ T cells sorted from blood. The subset here: CD45RA+ positively selected. The receptor source for this set is a man younger than 40 in good health.

The CDR3 DNA reads TGCGCCAGCAGCTTGGTCGGCGGGAGATCGAGCACCGGGGAGCTGTTTTTT. As protein: CASSLVGGRSSTGELFF. The rearrangement links TRBV5-1 to TRBJ2-2; 7 bases agree with TRBD2. The CDR3 has 17 residues. Trimming took 0 bases from V and 4 from J; bases not matched to a gene: 9. Germline CDR1 is SGHRS and CDR2 is YFSETQ.

The chain joins TRBV9 to TRBJ2-5; TRBD1 might be the D (6 bases). The CDR3 consists of 14 residues. V gave up 1 base and J gave up 5 bases, with 12 bases separating them. Germline V gene data show CDR1 as SGDLS and CDR2 as YYNGEE. The CDR3 DNA reads TGTGCCAGCAGCGTATTAGGGGGTCCGGAGACCCAGTACTTC. It specifies CASSVLGGPETQYF.

This clone is a singleton in its sample. The V gene is TRBV28, the J gene TRBJ2-3; D unresolved. Trimming pared 5 bases from V and 2 bases from J, leaving 11 bases between. The CDR3 runs 14 residues. Germline CDR1 is MDHEN and CDR2 is SYDVKM. Here the CDR3 DNA reads TGTGCCAGCAGTCGGAGTACAGACACAGATACGCAGTATTTT. It encodes CASSRSTDTDTQYF.

In its sample, this clone was seen a few times. V usage is TRBV2 and J usage is TRBJ2-4; no firm D call. The CDR3 has 15 residues. Trimming removed 4 bases from V and 1 base from J, with 11 bases in between. Per germline, CDR1 SNHLY and CDR2 FYNNEI. The chain's CDR3 is CASSGDAEAKNIQYF. The CDR3 coding sequence is TGTGCCAGCAGTGGTGACGCGGAGGCCAAAAACATTCAGTACTTC.

V usage is TRBV27 and J usage is TRBJ1-2; D not resolved. The germline V and J ends were trimmed by 3 bases and 5 bases, with 22 bases remaining between them. The V gene's germline CDR1 is MNHEY and CDR2 SMNVEV (reference sequence). This CDR3 comprises 17 residues. In DNA form, the CDR3 reads TGTGCCAGCAGTTTCCGGAAACAGCAAGCTTCCCGATATGGCTACACCTTC. It yields the protein CASSFRKQQASRYGYTF.

This clone was counted once. This sequence joins TRBV5-1 and TRBJ1-4; no firm D call. This CDR3 has 15 amino acids. Trimming shortened V by 0 bases and J by 3 bases, and 9 bases separated the two germline ends. Germline V CDR1 and CDR2: SGHRS, YFSETQ. CDR3 amino acids: CASSLEAASNEKLFF. The DNA of the CDR3 is TGCGCCAGCAGCTTGGAGGCAGCGTCTAATGAAAAACTGTTTTTT.

This clone was recorded once. This chain joins TRBV4-3 and TRBJ2-2, with no clear D. Trimming took 2 bases from V and 1 from J, leaving 5 bases between them. In germline, CDR1 is LGHNA, CDR2 YSLEER. The CDR3 runs 14 residues. CDR3 in DNA: TGCGCCAGCAGCCAACTACGGAACACCGGGGAGCTGTTTTTT. The encoded protein is CASSQLRNTGELFF.

The count of this clone is one. V is TRBV5-1 and J is TRBJ2-2; 8 nucleotides align to TRBD2. V lost 4 bases, J lost 3 bases, and 5 bases stayed unmatched. This CDR3 contains 15 residues. Germline CDR1 and CDR2: SGHRS and YFSETQ. CDR3: CASSNRTSYTGELFF. CDR3 DNA sequence: TGCGCCAGCAGCAACCGGACTAGCTACACCGGGGAGCTGTTTTTT.

The chain carries TRBV27 and TRBJ2-7; TRBD2 matches at 7 bases. Germline lookup yields CDR1 MNHEY and CDR2 SMNVEV (reference sequence). The CDR3 sequence is 13 residues long. Trimming at V came to 2 bases and at J to 6 bases, leaving 4 bases not matched to a gene. CDR3: CASSLVGGGEQYF. DNA of the CDR3: TGTGCCAGCAGTTTAGTGGGCGGGGGCGAGCAGTACTTC.

This clone was counted once. This sequence joins TRBV10-3 and TRBJ2-5, with D maybe TRBD1 (6 bases). The V end lost 10 bases, the J end lost 3 bases, and 15 bases lay between the germline ends. Germline CDR1 is ENHRY and CDR2 is SYGVKD. The CDR3 is 13 amino acids. CDR3 DNA: TGTGCCAGTCAGGGGCAGGACGAAGAGACCCAGTACTTC. Translation gives CASQGQDEETQYF.

The chain combines TRBV5-1 with TRBJ2-3; 13 nucleotides line up with TRBD2. This CDR3 spans 18 amino acids. V shed 1 base, J shed 4 bases, and the junction held 9 bases outside the gene matches. Germline-derived CDR1 and CDR2 are SGHRS and YFSETQ. In DNA form, the CDR3 reads TGCGCCAGCAGCTTGATAGGGACTAGCGGGATTGTTCCAGATACGCAGTATTTT. It is translated as CASSLIGTSGIVPDTQYF.

The table lists this clone with a count of one. The chain has TRBV6-5 and TRBJ2-7, with TRBD1 matching over 7 bases. The junction had 2 bases not matched to a gene; V was cut back by 0 bases and J by 0 bases. This CDR3 has 15 residues. Looked up from germline, CDR1 is MNHEY and CDR2 is SVGAGI. The CDR3 DNA follows: TGTGCCAGCAGTTACTCCCAGGGGGTCTCCTACGAGCAGTACTTC. Translating it yields CASSYSQGVSYEQYF.

Only one count was recorded for this clone. This chain uses TRBV4-1 with TRBJ1-1; 9 positions match TRBD1. The V segment lost 4 bases and the J segment 4 bases; nucleotides outside the gene matches: 16. The CDR3 has 18 residues. Germline V gene sequence: CDR1 MGHRA, CDR2 YSYEKL. CDR3 sequence: CASSPPLATGGASTEAFF. The DNA of the CDR3 is TGCGCCAGCAGCCCCCCGCTTGCAACAGGGGGCGCCTCCACTGAAGCTTTCTTT.

The chain couples TRBV15 to TRBJ2-3; D ambiguous. Trimming left V 0 bases short and J 4 bases short, with 11 bases between. CDR1 and CDR2 from the germline V gene are LNHNV and YYDKDF (reference sequence). The CDR3 totals 15 residues. The CDR3 sequence is CATSRDSPRADTQYF. CDR3 coding DNA: TGTGCCACCAGCAGAGATTCCCCTAGGGCAGATACGCAGTATTTT.

This chain uses TRBV5-1 with TRBJ2-7; unclear D gene. The V end was cut by 3 bases, the J end by 0 bases, with 10 bases between. Germline lookup yields CDR1 SGHRS and CDR2 YFSETQ. The CDR3 runs to 14 residues. The CDR3 DNA reads TGCGCCAGCAGCTCCACGACGGACTCCTACGAGCAGTACTTC. Protein: CASSSTTDSYEQYF.

The chain is built from TRBV19 and TRBJ1-2; D gene ambiguous. CDR3 length: 11 residues. The V gene lost 5 bases and the J gene lost 4 bases, with 5 bases spanning the gap. The germline V gene encodes CDR1 LNHDA and CDR2 SQIVND (reference sequence). The CDR3 DNA is TGTGCCAGTAGTGAGAGCTATGGCTACACCTTC. This translates into CASSESYGYTF.

The chain recombines TRBV15 with TRBJ2-5; D may correspond to TRBD1 or TRBD2 (5 bases each). The V gene's germline CDR1 is LNHNV and CDR2 YYDKDF (reference sequence). This CDR3 contains 15 residues. Trimming took 0 bases from V and 7 from J, leaving 15 bases between them. Here the CDR3 DNA reads TGTGCCACCAGCAGAGATAAGTCACAGGCGGGGACCCAGTACTTC. It yields the protein CATSRDKSQAGTQYF.

The chain has TRBV6-1 and TRBJ2-5; 8 nucleotides agree with TRBD1. The germline V gene has CDR1 MNHNS and CDR2 SASEGT. The CDR3 sequence is 15 residues long. The J segment lost 5 bases and the V segment lost 7 bases, leaving 12 bases of the junction unmatched. The CDR3 DNA sequence: TGTGCCAGCACTGACCGGACAGGGTTTGGTGAGACCCAGTACTTC. It codes for CASTDRTGFGETQYF.

The genes are TRBV6-1 and TRBJ2-7; D tentatively reads TRBD1 or TRBD2 (5 bases each). V was shortened by 2 bases and J by 4 bases, with 15 bases between the two germline ends. Germline lookup yields CDR1 MNHNS and CDR2 SASEGT. This CDR3 contains 15 residues. This CDR3 reads CASSERLGDRYEQYF. The CDR3, as DNA: TGTGCCAGCAGTGAACGGTTAGGGGACCGATACGAGCAGTACTTC.

This sequence joins TRBV5-4 and TRBJ1-2; 7 bases fit TRBD1. Losses at the gene ends were 4 bases for V and 7 bases for J; bases not matched to a gene: 10. This CDR3 has 14 residues. Germline V gives CDR1 SGHNT, CDR2 YYREEE (reference sequence). In nucleotides, the CDR3 is TGTGCCAGCAGCGAAGTGACAGGGCCTCGTGGCTACACCTTC. This encodes CASSEVTGPRGYTF.

The chain is built from TRBV6-5 and TRBJ2-7, with TRBD1 identical over 7 bases. V shed 9 bases, J shed 6 bases, and the junction held 17 bases outside the gene matches. This CDR3 is 15 amino acids long. Germline lookup yields CDR1 MNHEY and CDR2 SVGAGI. The CDR3 loop reads CASHTLGQGDGEQYF. The DNA of the CDR3 is TGTGCCAGTCACACTCTGGGGCAGGGGGATGGCGAGCAGTACTTC.